Below are 25 T cell receptor beta chains sequenced from a single sample in a study of molecular identifiers for immune sequencing clone quantification (dated by TCRdb to between 2018 and 2020). Preparation of the library involved PCR. This sample was sequenced with an Illumina HiSeq 4000. In TCRdb, the public reads were trimmed at Q25 with fastp and aligned with MiXCR, with productive beta chains retained. Rows with a matching CDR3 protein are joined into one entry that keeps the most common DNA and genes. A total of approximately 35,000 distinct CDR3 sequences appear in this sample, about 20% of them only once. 0.9% to 1.2% of the sample comes from the top ten. Sequencing was carried out using naive CD8+ T cells from blood, with Jurkat cell RNA spiked in. This specimen's cell subset or site label, per the study, means: FACS-sorted CD8+CD4-CCR7+CD45RA+ naive T cells. The receptors come from a human donor in good health. Some libraries in this study had Jurkat cell RNA spiked in.

This clonotype was found many times. CDR3: CATWGGSTDTQYF. The CDR3 nucleotides are TGTGCCACCTGGGGCGGAAGCACAGATACGCAGTATTTT. The rearrangement uses TRBV12-3 or TRBV12-4 and TRBJ2-3; possible D gene TRBD1, 5 bases. This CDR3 is built from 13 residues. V was shortened by 10 bases and J by 0 bases, with 11 bases between the two germline ends.

Note on this clonotype: Without the conserved terminal phenylalanine or tryptophan, this CDR3 likely stems from a read error. This rearrangement joins TRBV20-1 to TRBJ2-5; tentatively, D is TRBD1 (6 bases). The CDR3 has 17 amino acids. Trimming left V 5 bases short and J 4 bases short, with 26 bases between. Germline V gene lookup returns CDR1 DFQATT and CDR2 SNEGSKA (reference sequence). The CDR3 DNA follows: TGCAGTGCTGTACCCAGGGGCGGAACCCACTTCAGAGAGACCCAGTACTCC. Translating gives CSAVPRGGTHFRETQYS.

To note about this clonotype: One junction end does not reproduce the germline sequence, and a read error may be involved. The rearrangement uses TRBV19 and TRBJ1-4; a weak D match, TRBD1 (5 bases). Germline values: CDR1 LNHDA, CDR2 SQIVND (reference sequence). The CDR3 spans 15 residues. CDR3 region: CASSTDWGSNEKLCF. The CDR3 DNA reads TGTGCCAGTAGTACGGACTGGGGGTCTAATGAAAAACTGTGTTTT. The complete variable domain, with remaining parts taken from reference TRBV19 and TRBJ1-4, reads DGGITQSPKYLFRKEGQNVTLSCEQNLNHDAMYWYRQDPGQGLRLIYYSQIVNDFQKGDIAEGYSVSREKKESFPLTVTSAQKNPTAFYLCASSTDWGSNEKLCFGSGTQLSVL.

This clonotype was counted many times. The chain recombines TRBV20-1 with TRBJ2-7; D gene uncertain. The CDR3 spans 12 residues. Trimming removed 3 bases at V and 0 bases at J, with 6 bases between. Germline CDR1 is DFQATT and CDR2 is SNEGSKA (reference sequence). CDR3 DNA: TGCAGTGCTAGGGACCGCTCCTACGAGCAGTACTTC. It translates to CSARDRSYEQYF.

Only a few counts were recorded for this clonotype. The V and J genes are TRBV28 and TRBJ2-1; D is undetermined. The germline V gene encodes CDR1 MDHEN and CDR2 SYDVKM. V lost 5 bases to trimming and J lost 0 bases, with 14 bases between them. There are 16 residues in the CDR3. The CDR3: CASSPWQPSSYNEQFF. CDR3 sequence (DNA): TGTGCCAGCAGTCCCTGGCAGCCTAGCTCCTACAATGAGCAGTTCTTC.

This clonotype was recorded at least ten times. The chain is built from TRBV6-2 or TRBV6-3 and TRBJ2-3; a weak D match, TRBD2 (6 bases). CDR3 length: 17 residues. V was clipped by 5 bases and J by 4 bases, with 22 bases between them. Germline V gene data show CDR1 as MNHEY and CDR2 as SVGEGT. The CDR3 region is CASSLSPGLIAADTQYF. The CDR3 DNA reads TGTGCCAGCAGTCTCTCGCCGGGACTCATTGCGGCAGATACGCAGTATTTT.

This clonotype was recorded at least ten times. The V gene is TRBV4-3, the J gene TRBJ1-2, with D unresolved. CDR3 length: 16 residues. V was clipped by 0 bases and J by 8 bases, with 19 bases between them. Per the germline V gene, CDR1 is LGHNA and CDR2 is YSLEER. CDR3: CASSQDRPYNRHGYTF. The DNA of the CDR3 is TGCGCCAGCAGCCAAGATCGGCCGTACAATCGTCACGGCTACACCTTC.

This clonotype was detected ten times or more. The V gene is TRBV19, the J gene TRBJ2-1; D gene unclear. V was shortened by 3 bases and J by 3 bases, with 6 bases between the two germline ends. Germline V lookup: CDR1 LNHDA, CDR2 SQIVND (reference sequence). The CDR3 runs to 13 residues. The DNA for the CDR3 is TGTGCCAGTAGTATCAACAACTACAATGAGCAGTTCTTC. Translating gives CASSINNYNEQFF.

About this clonotype itself: This CDR3 fails to terminate in the conserved phenylalanine or tryptophan, so it likely reflects a read error. The chain is built from TRBV29-1 and TRBJ2-3; 8 nucleotides agree with TRBD2. CDR3 length: 16 amino acids. Germline V gene sequence: CDR1 SQVTM, CDR2 ANQGSEA. Trimming cost V 5 bases and J 0 bases; bases outside gene matches: 10. Here the CDR3 DNA reads TGCAGCGTTCCCCGCGCGCTAGCGGGCAGCACAGATACGCAGTATTCT. Its translation: CSVPRALAGSTDTQYS.

This clonotype appeared many times. V is TRBV16 and J is TRBJ2-7; TRBD1 might be the D (6 bases). V lost 4 bases to trimming and J lost 0 bases, with 13 bases between them. This CDR3 has 15 amino acids. CDR1 is KGHSY and CDR2 is FQNENV in the germline V gene. CDR3 region: CASSRGQLPSYEQYF. CDR3 nucleotides: TGTGCCAGCAGCCGAGGACAGCTACCCTCCTACGAGCAGTACTTC. Looking up the rest from reference TRBV16 and TRBJ2-7 gives the full variable domain: GEEVAQTPKHLVRGEGQKAKLYCAPIKGHSYVFWYQQVLKNEFKFLISFQNENVFDETGMPKERFSAKCLPNSPCSLEIQATKLEDSAVYFCASSRGQLPSYEQYFGPGTRLTVT.

This clonotype was counted between two and nine times. The chain uses TRBV27 and TRBJ2-7; D may correspond to TRBD1 or TRBD2 (6 bases each). Trimming removed 4 bases at V and 0 bases at J, with 22 bases between. The CDR3 contains 18 residues. Germline values: CDR1 MNHEY, CDR2 SMNVEV (reference sequence). The CDR3 region has the DNA TGTGCCAGCAGTTCGAGGGGGGCGCCGGGTCCGAGCTCCTACGAGCAGTACTTC. Translation: CASSSRGAPGPSSYEQYF.

This clonotype was counted ten times or more. The chain uses TRBV27 and TRBJ2-7; 9 bases are a match to TRBD2. The germline gives CDR1 MNHEY, CDR2 SMNVEV (reference sequence). The CDR3 is 14 amino acids. After removal of 8 bases from V and 3 bases from J, the junction contained 8 bases not matched to a gene. CDR3 loop: CASGAGGPGYEQYF. Written as DNA, the CDR3 is TGTGCCAGCGGGGCGGGAGGGCCTGGCTACGAGCAGTACTTC.

Of note for this clonotype: This may be a read error: a much more frequent sequence differs by one nucleotide. This chain links TRBV20-1 with TRBJ2-7, with 8 nucleotides matching TRBD1. The germline V gene has CDR1 DFQATT and CDR2 SNEGSKA (reference sequence). The junction had 11 bases not matched to a gene; V was cut back by 4 bases and J by 6 bases. The CDR3 runs 14 residues. CDR3 nucleotide sequence: TGCAGTGCTACAGACAGGGGTATAGTCTGCGAGCAGTACTTC. Translating it yields CSATDRGIVCEQYF.

This clonotype was seen at least ten times. The V gene is TRBV5-6, the J gene TRBJ1-5, with D unresolved. The CDR3 has 14 residues. V was shortened by 4 bases and J by 6 bases, with 14 bases between the two germline ends. From germline, CDR1 is SGHDT and CDR2 YYEEEE. The CDR3 DNA reads TGTGCCAGCAGCCTCGGAGTTACGACTCAGCCCCAGCATTTT. This translates into CASSLGVTTQPQHF.

This clonotype was found many times. The chain joins TRBV7-9 to TRBJ2-7; D is perhaps TRBD1 (5 bases). Germline lookup yields CDR1 SEHNR and CDR2 FQNEAQ (reference sequence). Trimming left V 1 base short and J 1 base short, with 14 bases between. There are 16 residues in the CDR3. CDR3 nucleotides: TGTGCCAGCAGCTTAGGGTCCGGCGACAGATCCTACGAGCAGTACTTC. Its translation is CASSLGSGDRSYEQYF. Full variable domain (remainder filled in from reference TRBV7-9 and TRBJ2-7): DTGVSQNPRHKITKRGQNVTFRCDPISEHNRLYWYRQTLGQGPEFLTYFQNEAQLEKSRLLSDRFSAERPKGSFSTLEIQRTEQGDSAMYLCASSLGSGDRSYEQYFGPGTRLTVT.

This clonotype was observed many times. The genes are TRBV30 and TRBJ2-3, with 7 bases lining up with TRBD2. Germline CDR1 GTSNPN, CDR2 SVGIG (reference sequence). This CDR3 has 15 amino acids. V dropped 5 bases and J dropped 1; count of bases not matched to a gene: 9. The CDR3 here is CAWQPGGGRTDTQYF. CDR3 sequence (DNA): TGTGCCTGGCAGCCTGGGGGGGGTCGCACAGATACGCAGTATTTT.

Many counts were recorded for this clonotype. This chain connects TRBV15 to TRBJ2-6, with D hard to call. This CDR3 region has 15 residues. Germline-derived CDR1 and CDR2 are LNHNV and YYDKDF (reference sequence). V lost 3 bases to trimming and J lost 3 bases, with 9 bases between them. CDR3 sequence (DNA): TGTGCCACCAGCAGGTCCCGGAGTGGGGCCAACGTCCTGACTTTC. Translating gives CATSRSRSGANVLTF. The complete variable domain, with remaining parts taken from reference TRBV15 and TRBJ2-6, reads DAMVIQNPRYQVTQFGKPVTLSCSQTLNHNVMYWYQQKSSQAPKLLFHYYDKDFNNEADTPDNFQSRRPNTSFCFLDIRSPGLGDTAMYLCATSRSRSGANVLTFGAGSRLTVL.

This clonotype has ten or more counts. The chain links TRBV19 to TRBJ2-5, with 9 bases identical to TRBD1. Trimming removed 3 bases from V and 2 bases from J; junction bases left unmatched: 4. In germline, CDR1 is LNHDA, CDR2 SQIVND (reference sequence). The length of the CDR3 is 15 residues. CDR3 residues: CASSILTGGQETQYF. CDR3 sequence (DNA): TGTGCCAGTAGTATTTTGACAGGGGGGCAAGAGACCCAGTACTTC.

This clonotype rates as medium-sized. V and J are TRBV28 and TRBJ2-7; D not certain. Germline V gene lookup returns CDR1 MDHEN and CDR2 SYDVKM. This CDR3 is 11 amino acids long. Trimming took off 6 bases at V and 4 bases at J, with 7 bases between the two ends. This CDR3 reads CASSPGYEQYF. In nucleotides, the CDR3 is TGTGCCAGCAGCCCCGGTTACGAGCAGTACTTC.

This clonotype appeared many times. J is TRBJ2-7 and V is TRBV19, with D hard to call. This CDR3 contains 13 residues. CDR1 and CDR2 from the germline V gene are LNHDA and SQIVND (reference sequence). V lost 9 bases to trimming and J lost 3 bases, with 15 bases between them. The CDR3 DNA reads TGTGCCAGCCGCCCGACCGGCCTCTACGAGCAGTACTTC. As protein: CASRPTGLYEQYF.

This clonotype has ten or more counts. The chain joins TRBV4-1 to TRBJ1-5; no reliable D call. Germline V CDR1 and CDR2: MGHRA, YSYEKL. The CDR3 runs to 13 residues. V lost 1 base and J 6 bases, leaving 7 bases between the germline ends. The CDR3 DNA reads TGCGCCAGCAGCCAAGGTGGGGTTCAGCCCCAGCATTTT. It codes for CASSQGGVQPQHF.

This clonotype was detected many times. The chain combines TRBV6-2 or TRBV6-3 with TRBJ1-5; D not certain. V lost 4 bases to trimming and J lost 0 bases, with 7 bases between them. Germline V CDR1 and CDR2: MNHEY, SVGEGT. The CDR3 is made up of 14 amino acids. The CDR3 loop reads CASSFTFSNQPQHF. CDR3 sequence (DNA): TGTGCCAGCAGTTTTACCTTTAGCAATCAGCCCCAGCATTTT.

Many counts were recorded for this clonotype. This sequence joins TRBV12-3 or TRBV12-4 and TRBJ2-7; no definite D call. The CDR3 consists of 14 residues. Trimming pared 3 bases from V and 3 bases from J, leaving 12 bases between. The CDR3 loop is CASSFARAFYEQYF. DNA for the CDR3: TGTGCCAGCAGTTTCGCCCGGGCCTTCTACGAGCAGTACTTC.

Only a few counts were recorded for this clonotype. The chain joins TRBV13 to TRBJ2-7; D ambiguous. V lost 5 bases to trimming and J lost 3 bases, with 11 bases between them. The CDR3 consists of 13 residues. In germline, CDR1 is PRHDT, CDR2 FYEKMQ (reference sequence). The CDR3 nucleotides read TGTGCCAGCAGCACGGGTTCCCACTACGAGCAGTACTTC. This translates into CASSTGSHYEQYF.

This clonotype was observed at least ten times. The chain combines TRBV13 with TRBJ2-7; unclear D gene. In germline, CDR1 is PRHDT, CDR2 FYEKMQ (reference sequence). The CDR3 spans 15 residues. Deletions cut 5 bases from V and 7 bases from J, with 21 bases between. In nucleotides, the CDR3 is TGTGCCAGCAGCGCGAACGCGGCACCGGCTGGGGAGCAGTACTTC. Amino acids: CASSANAAPAGEQYF.